A selection of T cell receptor beta chains follows, all from one sample in a study of cytomegalovirus exposure and HLA in healthy donors. The protocol was immunoSEQ multiplex PCR, while the TCRdb copy is restricted to in-frame clones and leaves out a portion. The table lists around 130,000 clones, over 75% of them singletons. The sample taken for sequencing was PBMCs. Source of these receptors: a woman in her 40s in good health and CMV-seropositive. The CDR3 runs from the conserved cysteine through the conserved F or W. The D gene is left open where the match is weak. Size is stated for part of the rows, as once, few or many counts, or as a class when the clone is expanded.

J gene	clone size	V gene	D gene	CDR3 protein	CDR3 DNA
TRBJ2-7	once	TRBV7-3	NA	CASSLGGTYEQYF	TGTGCCAGCAGCTTAGGCGGAACTTACGAGCAGTACTTC
TRBJ2-1	NA	TRBV25-1	TRBD2	CASQTWREGHNEQFF	TGTGCCAGCCAGACGTGGAGGGAGGGACACAATGAGCAGTTCTTC
TRBJ2-7	NA	TRBV14	TRBD2	CASSQGLAGAGEQYF	TGTGCCAGCAGCCAAGGACTAGCGGGAGCGGGGGAGCAGTACTTC
TRBJ1-2	NA	TRBV5-1	NA	CASSLGQVDGYTF	TGCGCCAGCAGCTTGGGACAGGTAGATGGCTACACCTTC
TRBJ1-3	NA	TRBV9	NA	CASSVSTGPLPGNTIYF	TGTGCCAGCAGCGTATCCACAGGGCCCTTACCTGGAAACACCATATATTTT
TRBJ2-7	NA	TRBV21-1	NA	CASSKGETGFNEQYF	TGTGCCAGCAGCAAAGGGGAGACAGGGTTCAACGAGCAGTACTTC
TRBJ2-7	NA	TRBV4-3	NA	CASSQEWGRAGNEQYF	TGCGCCAGCAGCCAAGAATGGGGCAGGGCAGGGAACGAGCAGTACTTC
TRBJ2-7	few	TRBV7-2	TRBD1	CASSPQGINYEQYF	TGTGCCAGCAGCCCACAGGGGATCAACTACGAGCAGTACTTC
TRBJ1-2	NA	TRBV6-6	TRBD1	CASSYQSPGGEGYTF	TGTGCCAGCAGTTACCAATCACCAGGGGGCGAAGGCTACACCTTC
TRBJ2-5	NA	TRBV15	NA	CATSPQQGVETQYF	TGTGCCACCAGCCCCCAACAGGGAGTAGAGACCCAGTACTTC
TRBJ2-1	NA	TRBV19	NA	CASSTDLPSYNEQFF	TGTGCCAGTAGTACCGACTTACCCTCCTACAATGAGCAGTTCTTC
TRBJ1-1	NA	TRBV6-5	NA	CASSYASGRPNTEAFF	TGTGCCAGCAGTTACGCGAGCGGACGGCCGAACACTGAAGCTTTCTTT
TRBJ2-7	few	TRBV9	NA	CASSVSGSEQYF	TGTGCCAGCAGCGTGTCCGGGAGCGAGCAGTACTTC
TRBJ2-4	NA	TRBV6-1	TRBD2	CASSEFGTILAKNIQYF	TGTGCCAGCAGTGAATTCGGGACTATACTAGCCAAAAACATTCAGTACTTC
TRBJ1-5	NA	TRBV6-1	NA	CASSEARGGMFNQPQHF	TGTGCCAGCAGTGAAGCGAGGGGGGGGATGTTCAATCAGCCCCAGCATTTT
TRBJ2-7	NA	TRBV7-2	NA	CASSLKPSGASEQYF	TGTGCCAGCAGCTTAAAACCCAGCGGAGCTAGCGAGCAGTACTTC
TRBJ1-4	NA	TRBV5-1	TRBD1	CASSPSGTGDEKLFF	TGCGCCAGCAGCCCTTCGGGGACAGGGGATGAAAAACTGTTTTTT
TRBJ2-7	NA	TRBV4-1	NA	CASSQDRDIQTYEQYF	TGCGCCAGCAGCCAAGATAGAGACATCCAAACCTACGAGCAGTACTTC
TRBJ2-2	NA	TRBV6-1	NA	CASSNRFPGELFF	TGTGCCAGCAGCAACAGGTTCCCCGGGGAGCTGTTTTTT
TRBJ2-1	NA	TRBV27	TRBD1	CASTPDRLGHEQFF	TGTGCCAGCACCCCGGACAGGCTAGGGCATGAGCAGTTCTTC
TRBJ1-6	once	TRBV25-1	TRBD1	CASRPDRGRNSPLHF	TGTGCCAGCAGACCCGACAGGGGAAGGAATTCACCCCTCCACTTT
TRBJ1-5	NA	TRBV29-1	NA	CSVGRDSNQPQHF	TGCAGCGTTGGCCGGGATAGCAATCAGCCCCAGCATTTT
TRBJ2-2	NA	TRBV9	NA	CASSMTGNTGELFF	TGTGCCAGCAGCATGACAGGGAACACCGGGGAGCTGTTTTTT
TRBJ1-1	NA	TRBV5-6	NA	CASSLGGWLNTEAFF	TGTGCCAGCAGCTTGGGAGGGTGGCTGAACACTGAAGCTTTCTTT
TRBJ1-1	NA	TRBV19	NA	CASSISGNTEAFF	TGTGCCAGTAGTATCAGTGGGAACACTGAAGCTTTCTTT
TRBJ1-4	NA	TRBV29-1	NA	CSVVTLFSEKLFF	TGCAGCGTTGTGACACTCTTCAGTGAAAAACTGTTTTTT
TRBJ2-1	NA	TRBV4-3	TRBD2	CASSQTGGRERAYNEQFF	TGCGCCAGCAGCCAAACCGGCGGGCGGGAGAGGGCCTACAATGAGCAGTTCTTC
TRBJ1-2	NA	TRBV5-6	NA	CASSFETVNYGYTF	TGTGCCAGCAGCTTTGAAACAGTCAACTATGGCTACACCTTC
TRBJ2-1	NA	TRBV5-1	TRBD2	CASSLVGGGAREQFF	TGCGCCAGCAGCTTGGTTGGCGGGGGGGCGCGGGAGCAGTTCTTC
TRBJ1-1	NA	TRBV19	TRBD1	CASSIGTVYTEAFF	TGTGCCAGTAGTATCGGGACAGTTTACACTGAAGCTTTCTTT
TRBJ2-3	NA	TRBV7-7	NA	CASSPGGPLRDTQYF	TGTGCTAGCAGCCCCGGGGGACCCCTGAGGGATACGCAGTATTTT
TRBJ2-7	NA	TRBV6-1	NA	CASSEAQSGLLYEQYF	TGTGCCAGCAGTGAAGCGCAGTCGGGACTGCTCTACGAGCAGTACTTC
TRBJ1-1	once	TRBV28	NA	CASSLNSGYTEAFF	TGTGCCAGCAGTTTAAATTCCGGGTACACTGAAGCTTTCTTT
TRBJ1-2	NA	TRBV30	TRBD1	CASPADTGTGVGYTF	TGTGCCTCCCCCGCCGATACCGGGACAGGGGTTGGCTACACCTTC
TRBJ2-3	NA	TRBV18	TRBD2	CASSPQSGTASTDTQYF	TGTGCCAGCTCACCACAAAGCGGGACGGCTAGCACAGATACGCAGTATTTT
TRBJ2-7	NA	TRBV7-2	TRBD2	CASSLRGLAASYEQYF	TGTGCCAGCAGCTTAAGGGGACTAGCGGCCTCCTACGAGCAGTACTTC
TRBJ1-1	NA	TRBV9	NA	CASSVAGFQSGGNTEAFF	TGTGCCAGCAGCGTAGCGGGGTTTCAGTCAGGCGGGAACACTGAAGCTTTCTTT
TRBJ2-3	NA	TRBV27	TRBD1	CASSSETGLGTDTQYF	TGTGCCAGCAGTTCAGAGACAGGGCTGGGCACAGATACGCAGTATTTT
TRBJ1-1	NA	TRBV2	NA	CASSASEAFF	TGTGCCAGCAGTGCATCTGAAGCTTTCTTT
TRBJ1-5	NA	TRBV18	NA	CASSPFPRPQHF	TGTGCCAGCTCACCATTCCCTCGGCCCCAGCATTTT
TRBJ2-5	NA	TRBV14	NA	CASSQSVGGHKETQYF	TGTGCCAGCAGCCAGTCGGTTGGGGGCCATAAAGAGACCCAGTACTTC
TRBJ2-7	medium-sized	TRBV6-5	NA	CASSYSGGLGYEQYF	TGTGCCAGCAGTTACTCCGGGGGGCTCGGGTACGAGCAGTACTTC
TRBJ2-1	NA	TRBV7-7	TRBD2	CASSLNSGSNYNEQFF	TGTGCTAGCAGCTTAAATAGCGGGAGTAACTACAATGAGCAGTTCTTC
TRBJ1-2	NA	TRBV7-8	NA	CASSPRGGVYTNYGYTF	TGTGCCAGCAGCCCACGGGGGGGGGTTTACACTAACTATGGCTACACCTTC